The 26 T cell receptor beta chains reported below all come from one sample, sequenced in a study of cytomegalovirus exposure and HLA in healthy donors. Both 60 Vbeta primers and 13 Jbeta primers went into the PCR. TCRdb's copy holds only in-frame clones and misses some; the assay was immunoSEQ multiplex PCR. The table shows around 180,000 clones, with 80% occurring only once. The sequencing sample was made of PBMCs. The receptors originated from a man between 40 and 49 years old in good health and CMV-seronegative.

The chain carries TRBV6-1 and TRBJ2-7; D is possibly TRBD2 (6 bases). V was cut by 8 bases and J by 3 bases, with 17 bases left in between. CDR1 is MNHNS, CDR2 SASEGT, per germline. This CDR3 contains 14 residues. The CDR3 spells CASPRDPQGYEQYF. For the CDR3, the DNA is TGTGCCAGCCCGCGGGACCCCCAGGGCTACGAGCAGTACTTC.

This sequence joins TRBV7-9 and TRBJ2-3; D remains ambiguous. V was clipped by 4 bases and J by 2 bases, with 13 bases between them. Per the germline V gene, CDR1 is SEHNR and CDR2 is FQNEAQ (reference sequence). This CDR3 comprises 15 residues. CDR3 loop: CASSSVIYDTDTQYF. In DNA, the CDR3 is TGTGCCAGCAGCTCAGTGATTTACGACACAGATACGCAGTATTTT.

V and J are TRBV5-6 and TRBJ2-7, with TRBD1 identical over 9 bases. The V gene end was trimmed by 4 bases and the J gene end by 6 bases; junction bases not matched to a gene: 5. The germline V gene encodes CDR1 SGHDT and CDR2 YYEEEE. This CDR3 is 13 amino acids long. The CDR3 loop reads CASSTDRGIEQYF. CDR3 nucleotides: TGTGCCAGCAGCACGGACAGGGGAATCGAGCAGTACTTC. The whole variable domain, remainder taken from reference TRBV5-6 and TRBJ2-7, is DAGVTQSPTHLIKTRGQQVTLRCSPKSGHDTVSWYQQALGQGPQFIFQYYEEEERQRGNFPDRFSGHQFPNYSSELNVNALLLGDSALYLCASSTDRGIEQYFGPGTRLTVT.

V is TRBV6-5 and J is TRBJ2-4; maybe TRBD2 (7 bases). The CDR3 has 14 residues. The V end was cut by 7 bases, the J end by 7 bases, with 17 bases between. Per the germline V gene, CDR1 is MNHEY and CDR2 is SVGAGI. CDR3 coding DNA: TGTGCCAGCATTAAGCCGGGGGGCGATAACATTCAGTACTTC. Its translation is CASIKPGGDNIQYF.

The sample holds a few counts of this clone. The rearrangement uses TRBV5-1 and TRBJ2-3, with D possibly matching TRBD2 (5 bases). From germline, CDR1 is SGHRS and CDR2 YFSETQ. V lost 2 bases and J 0 bases, leaving 7 bases between the germline ends. The CDR3 runs 14 residues. CDR3 DNA: TGCGCCAGCAGCTTAGCGGAAAGCACAGATACGCAGTATTTT. Amino acid sequence: CASSLAESTDTQYF.

The rearrangement joins TRBV14 to TRBJ1-1; 8 nucleotides align to TRBD1. J gave up 0 bases and V 3 bases, and 3 bases lay outside the gene matches. CDR1 is SGHDN, CDR2 FVKESK, per germline. The CDR3 sequence is 15 residues long. The CDR3 sequence: CASSQTGQVNTEAFF. In nucleotides, the CDR3 is TGTGCCAGCAGCCAGACGGGACAGGTGAACACTGAAGCTTTCTTT.

This chain uses TRBV21-1 with TRBJ2-5; the DNA was not compared with TRBD2, the D call given in the table. The DNA matches TRBJ2-7 better at its end, which makes the J call doubtful. TRBV21-1 is an annotated pseudogene. The CDR3 contains 15 residues. CDR3 bases: TGTGCCAGCAGCAAGATTAGCGGGGAACCCTACGAGCAGTACTTC. This encodes CASSKISGEPYEQYF.

The chain combines TRBV18 with TRBJ2-5; possible D gene TRBD2, 6 bases. The CDR3 is 14 residues long. V gave up 5 bases and J gave up 4 bases, with 14 bases separating them. Per the germline V gene, CDR1 is KGHSH and CDR2 is LQKENI. CDR3 nucleotides: TGTGCCAGCTCATTAGGACGGGAGACAGAGACCCAGTACTTC. Amino acids: CASSLGRETETQYF. The variable domain in full, with the rest retrieved from reference TRBV18 and TRBJ2-5, is NAGVMQNPRHLVRRRGQEARLRCSPMKGHSHVYWYRQLPEEGLKFMVYLQKENIIDESGMPKERFSAEFPKEGPSILRIQQVVRGDSAAYFCASSLGRETETQYFGPGTRLLVL.

The rearrangement joins TRBV19 to TRBJ1-5, with no clear D. The CDR3 length is 15 residues. V was cut by 3 bases and J by 0 bases, with 9 bases left in between. Looked up from germline, CDR1 is LNHDA and CDR2 is SQIVND (reference sequence). CDR3 sequence (DNA): TGTGCCAGTAGTATGTCCGTTTATAGCAATCAGCCCCAGCATTTT. Encoded protein: CASSMSVYSNQPQHF.

The J gene is TRBJ1-2, the V gene TRBV5-6; 9 bases align to TRBD1. The CDR3 is made up of 16 amino acids. The J segment lost 0 bases and the V segment lost 4 bases, leaving 7 bases of the junction unmatched. The V gene's germline CDR1 is SGHDT and CDR2 YYEEEE. In DNA form, the CDR3 reads TGTGCCAGCAGCGCAGACAGGGGGTTTACTAACTATGGCTACACCTTC. Translated, it gives CASSADRGFTNYGYTF.

The chain uses TRBV5-1 and TRBJ2-2, with 8 nucleotides matching TRBD1. The CDR3 is 17 residues long. Germline loops: CDR1 SGHRS, CDR2 YFSETQ. The V gene end was trimmed by 3 bases and the J gene end by 1 base; junction bases not matched to a gene: 8. CDR3 nucleotide sequence: TGCGCCAGCAGCTCGGGACAGGCCTATCTGAACACCGGGGAGCTGTTTTTT. Protein: CASSSGQAYLNTGELFF.

The gene calls are TRBV29-1 and TRBJ1-1; the D is unclear. The CDR3 sequence is 12 residues long. Germline V gene sequence: CDR1 SQVTM, CDR2 ANQGSEA. The ends were cut back, 1 base at V and 1 base at J, with 4 bases in the middle. The CDR3 DNA is TGCAGCGTTGAAGGGCAGAACACTGAAGCTTTCTTT. Protein: CSVEGQNTEAFF.

Here the CDR3 reads CASSTGHLRGAEAFF. The DNA of the CDR3 is TGTGCCAGCAGCACTGGACACTTAAGGGGCGCTGAAGCTTTCTTT. The chain is built from TRBV5-4 and TRBJ1-1, with D possibly being TRBD1 (5 bases). V was trimmed by 4 bases and J by 6 bases, leaving 19 bases between them. CDR1 and CDR2 from the germline V gene are SGHNT and YYREEE (reference sequence). There are 15 residues in the CDR3.

The chain is built from TRBV5-1 and TRBJ2-7; D is perhaps TRBD2 (6 bases). From germline, CDR1 is SGHRS and CDR2 YFSETQ. This CDR3 is 15 amino acids long. V lost 4 bases and J lost 0, with 14 bases in between. CDR3 DNA sequence: TGCGCCAGCAGCGCGGGACTGTCAAGCTCCTACGAGCAGTACTTC. It yields the protein CASSAGLSSSYEQYF.

In this sample, this clone turned up a few times. This chain links TRBV2 with TRBJ1-1, with 7 nucleotides matching TRBD1. V lost 6 bases to trimming and J lost 0 bases; unmatched junction nucleotides: 7. Germline V gives CDR1 SNHLY, CDR2 FYNNEI. The CDR3 extends over 15 amino acids. CDR3 in amino acids: CASRGGQRMNTEAFF. CDR3 sequence (DNA): TGTGCCAGCAGGGGGGGACAGAGAATGAACACTGAAGCTTTCTTT.

V and J are TRBV27 and TRBJ2-7; 8 bases match TRBD1. Trimming took 5 bases from V and 0 from J; bases not matched to a gene: 3. The CDR3 sequence is 14 residues long. In germline, CDR1 is MNHEY, CDR2 SMNVEV (reference sequence). The CDR3 DNA reads as TGTGCCAGCAGTAACAGGGGGTACTCCTACGAGCAGTACTTC. Translation: CASSNRGYSYEQYF.

This clone has just one count. The chain combines TRBV4-3 with TRBJ1-4; weak D call: TRBD1 (6 bases). This CDR3 is 16 amino acids long. Per the germline V gene, CDR1 is LGHNA and CDR2 is YSLEER. V was clipped by 3 bases and J by 2 bases, with 13 bases between them. DNA of the CDR3: TGCGCCAGCAGCCACGGGGGGCGAGGTACTAATGAAAAACTGTTTTTT. Its translation: CASSHGGRGTNEKLFF.

The table lists this clone with a count of one. The rearrangement joins TRBV7-9 to TRBJ1-5; TRBD1 agrees at 8 bases. Germline CDR1 is SEHNR and CDR2 is FQNEAQ (reference sequence). Losses at the gene ends were 4 bases for V and 7 bases for J; bases not matched to a gene: 6. This CDR3 region has 14 residues. CDR3 coding DNA: TGTGCCAGCAGCTCTCAGGGGGCTCGGCAGCCCCAGCATTTT. This translates into CASSSQGARQPQHF.

The chain has TRBV6-1 and TRBJ2-3, with a tentative D call TRBD1 (6 bases). CDR1 MNHNS and CDR2 SASEGT come from the germline V gene. With 2 bases removed from V and 2 bases from J, the gap between germline ends came to 8 bases. The CDR3 spans 14 residues. The CDR3 nucleotides are TGTGCCAGCAGTGAAACAGGGAACACAGATACGCAGTATTTT. It yields the protein CASSETGNTDTQYF.

The rearrangement links TRBV13 to TRBJ1-1; 8 nucleotides line up with TRBD1. CDR1 PRHDT and CDR2 FYEKMQ come from the germline V gene (reference sequence). V shed 0 bases, J shed 5 bases, and the junction held 11 bases outside the gene matches. CDR3 length: 17 residues. DNA for the CDR3: TGTGCCAGCAGCTTAGGCTACAGGGGGGGCTTACGGACTGAAGCTTTCTTT. This translates into CASSLGYRGGLRTEAFF.

On this clone: The junction and the germline gene differ at one end; a read error may be behind it. This rearrangement joins TRBV7-9 to TRBJ2-3; D is ambiguous. The CDR3 sequence is 12 residues long. Germline CDR1 reads SEHNR; CDR2 reads FQNEAQ (reference sequence). This CDR3 is CSSSLGRDTQYF. In DNA, the CDR3 is TGTTCCAGCAGCTTAGGTCGAGATACGCAGTATTTT.

The chain employs TRBV27 and TRBJ2-5; 10 positions agree with TRBD1. The J call may be faulty, since TRBJ2-7 better matches the DNA end. The CDR3 extends over 14 amino acids. CDR1 MNHEY and CDR2 SMNVEV come from the germline V gene (reference sequence). DNA for the CDR3: TGTGCCAGCAGTTACCGGGACAGGGGTTACGAGCAGTACTTC. Its translation: CASSYRDRGYEQYF.

The rearrangement links TRBV6-5 to TRBJ1-5; 7 nucleotides line up with TRBD1. The trim removed 2 bases at V and 14 bases at J, leaving 12 bases unmatched. Germline lookup yields CDR1 MNHEY and CDR2 SVGAGI. The CDR3 runs to 14 residues. Here the CDR3 DNA reads TGTGCCAGCAGTTACAAGATTACAGGGGTCCCTAAGCATTTT. As protein: CASSYKITGVPKHF.

This clone was counted a single time. The chain couples TRBV4-1 to TRBJ1-1; TRBD1 aligns across 10 bases. The germline V gene has CDR1 MGHRA and CDR2 YSYEKL. J gave up 10 bases and V 1 base, and 12 bases lay outside the gene matches. The length of the CDR3 is 16 residues. The CDR3 bases are TGCGCCAGCAGCCAAGTGACCGGGACAGGGGTTGAGGTAGCTTTCTTT. Translated, it gives CASSQVTGTGVEVAFF.

The genes are TRBV5-6 and TRBJ2-3, with D perhaps matching TRBD2 (6 bases). Trimming removed 7 bases from V and 0 bases from J, with 9 bases in between. CDR1 and CDR2 from the germline V gene are SGHDT and YYEEEE. The CDR3 is 13 amino acids. This CDR3 is CASAGSSTDTQYF. Written as DNA, the CDR3 is TGTGCCAGCGCGGGGTCTAGCACAGATACGCAGTATTTT. Supplemented by reference TRBV5-6 and TRBJ2-3, the full variable domain reads DAGVTQSPTHLIKTRGQQVTLRCSPKSGHDTVSWYQQALGQGPQFIFQYYEEEERQRGNFPDRFSGHQFPNYSSELNVNALLLGDSALYLCASAGSSTDTQYFGPGTRLTVL.

The chain uses TRBV7-7 and TRBJ2-1, with 8 bases that match TRBD2. Germline V gene data show CDR1 as SSHAT and CDR2 as FNYEAQ (reference sequence). V lost 5 bases and J lost 4; bases outside the gene matches: 16. The CDR3 is 18 residues long. The CDR3 DNA sequence: TGTGCCAGCAGCCCCCGGCCGGGCGGGGGGTCCTCGTACAATGAGCAGTTCTTC. This gives the protein CASSPRPGGGSSYNEQFF.